The clone carrying this TCR beta chain was counted only a few times. What it recognizes is unknown. Sample-barcoded 5' priming and a J-beta primer mix drove a second PCR of roughly 7 to 11 cycles. A minimum of 2.5 million CDR3-containing paired-end reads was obtained for each sample. TCRdb reprocessed the 5' RACE reads with MiXCR, giving one entry per CDR3 protein. Of hundreds of thousands of distinct CDR3 sequences listed, around 31% are singletons. The data belong to a study of blood T cells in healthy people across ages. The CDR3 spans 16 residues. Deletions cut 0 bases from V and 7 bases from J, with 19 bases between. CDR1 and CDR2 from the germline V gene are LGHNA and YNFKEQ. Study-wide results and limits: PBMCs left unsorted prevented a conclusive naive versus antigen-experienced comparison.

Sequenced: blood. The sequence was obtained from a woman aged 80 or older in good health. The J gene is TRBJ2-7, the V gene TRBV4-2; D may correspond to TRBD1 or TRBD2 (6 bases each). CDR3 loop: CASSQDATGAYNEQYF. CDR3 nucleotide sequence: TGTGCCAGCAGCCAAGACGCAACGGGGGCATACAATGAGCAGTACTTC.